This T cell receptor beta chain comes out of a study of Tregs in tolerant kidney transplant recipients. Worth noting for this clone: The target antigen is unknown.

Thawed PBMCs were FACS-sorted into unstimulated CD4+CD25+CD127- regulatory T cells, CD4+CD25- non-regulatory cells, CD4 and CD8 cells. CDR1 LNHDA and CDR2 SQIVND come from the germline V gene (reference sequence). The CDR3 length is 15 residues. The ends lost 8 bases at V and 5 bases at J; junction bases unmatched: 14. Some clones are missing from TCRdb's copy, which holds only in-frame ones; the method was immunoSEQ multiplex PCR. The sample gives more than 60,000 clones, roughly 85% of which show up once; 2% to 2.5% is in the top ten. Study results and limitations: Few patients were studied, so findings need validation in larger groups. Tolerant patients' donor-specific Tregs expanded beyond overall Tregs, suggesting antigen-driven growth. For some patients, primers changed over time, blocking nucleotide-level comparison.

This material consisted of Tregs from blood, taken before the transplant. The chain combines TRBV19 with TRBJ1-2; 7 nucleotides match TRBD1. The receptor was derived from a human donor who received a combined kidney and bone marrow transplant. The chain's CDR3 is CASETRIETGYGYTF. CDR3 nucleotides: TGTGCCAGTGAAACCCGCATCGAGACAGGGTATGGCTACACCTTC.